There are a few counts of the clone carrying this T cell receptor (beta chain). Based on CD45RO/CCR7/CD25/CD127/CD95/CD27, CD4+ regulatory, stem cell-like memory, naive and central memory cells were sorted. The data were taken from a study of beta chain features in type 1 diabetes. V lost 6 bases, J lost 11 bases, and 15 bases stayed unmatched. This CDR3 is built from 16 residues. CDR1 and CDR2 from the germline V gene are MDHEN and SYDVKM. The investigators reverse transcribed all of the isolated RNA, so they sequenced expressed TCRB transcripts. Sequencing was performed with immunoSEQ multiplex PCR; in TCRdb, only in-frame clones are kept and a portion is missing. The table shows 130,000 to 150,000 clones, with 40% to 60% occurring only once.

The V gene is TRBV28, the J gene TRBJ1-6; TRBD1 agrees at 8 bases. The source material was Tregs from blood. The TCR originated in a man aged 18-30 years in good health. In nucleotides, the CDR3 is TGTGCCAGCAGAAACCGAGACAGGGGACCCCACGCACCCCTCCACTTT. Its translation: CASRNRDRGPHAPLHF.